This entry concerns a single TCR beta chain. The antigen is unknown. These data originate in a study of cytomegalovirus exposure and HLA in healthy donors. Findings and limits, study-wide: More clonal expansion characterized HLA-associated TCR beta chains than equally common others in a later analysis.

PCR primers comprised 60 Vbeta and 13 Jbeta primers. The protocol was immunoSEQ multiplex PCR, while the TCRdb copy is restricted to in-frame clones and leaves out a portion. The sample shows under 250,000 clones, approximately 80% of them seen only once. The sample consisted of PBMCs. The receptor was derived from a woman aged 60-75 years in good health and CMV-seropositive.

CDR3 bases: TGTGCCAGTACCCCTGGGAGGGTTAACTATGGCTACACCTTC. Its translation is CASTPGRVNYGYTF. J is TRBJ1-2 and V is TRBV19; D uncertain. The ends were cut back, 7 bases at V and 1 base at J, with 13 bases in the middle. Germline V CDR1 and CDR2: LNHDA, SQIVND (reference sequence). The CDR3 runs to 14 residues.